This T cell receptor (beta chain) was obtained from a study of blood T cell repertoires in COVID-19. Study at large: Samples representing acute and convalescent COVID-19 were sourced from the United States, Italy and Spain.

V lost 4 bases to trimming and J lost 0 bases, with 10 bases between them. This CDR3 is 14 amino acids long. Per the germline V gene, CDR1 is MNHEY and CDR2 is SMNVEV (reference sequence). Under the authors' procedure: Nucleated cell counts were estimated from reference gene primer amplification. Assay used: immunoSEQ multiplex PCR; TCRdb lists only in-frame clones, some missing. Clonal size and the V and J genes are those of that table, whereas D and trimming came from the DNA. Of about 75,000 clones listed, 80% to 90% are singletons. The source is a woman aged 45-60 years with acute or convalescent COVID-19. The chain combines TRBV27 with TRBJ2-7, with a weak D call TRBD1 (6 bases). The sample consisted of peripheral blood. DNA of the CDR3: TGTGCCAGCAGTTCACAGACAGGCTCCTACGAGCAGTACTTC. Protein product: CASSSQTGSYEQYF.